Sequencing of this T cell receptor beta chain was carried out in a study of T cell responses to AZD1222 COVID-19 vaccine. Study findings and constraints: Recipients of two AZD1222 doses showed rising Spike-specific TCR breadth and depth. White British ancestry dominated among donors, who included more females, and clonal diversity was possibly underestimated. Close to half of all spike-specific TCRs reportedly target regions of the variants that are unmutated.

The CDR3 covers 17 residues. J lost 5 bases, V lost 4 bases, and 11 bases had no gene match. The germline gives CDR1 MNHNS, CDR2 SASEGT. The data were produced by immunoSEQ multiplex PCR, yet TCRdb's version contains in-frame clones alone and is incomplete. This table holds 150,000 to 200,000 clones, roughly 88% found once. The count of this clone is one. Antigen: not known. The V call is TRBV6-1, the J call TRBJ1-1; 12 bases are shared with TRBD1. The sequence was obtained from an adult who received the AZD1222 COVID-19 vaccine. Sequenced material: peripheral blood, taken 28 days after the second AZD1222 dose. The CDR3 here is CASSAPGQGAQKTEAFF. CDR3 coding DNA: TGTGCCAGCAGTGCCCCGGGACAGGGGGCGCAGAAGACTGAAGCTTTCTTT.